Described below is a single TCR beta chain sequence and its context. The source of the sample is a study of cytomegalovirus exposure and HLA in healthy donors. Measured with immunoSEQ multiplex PCR; TCRdb has only the in-frame clones, and not every one. The sample contains approximately 60,000 clones, approximately 95% of which appear only once. This CDR3 is 13 amino acids long. Germline CDR1 SGHVS, CDR2 FQNEAQ. V lost 6 bases and J lost 7, with 13 bases in between. The sequenced sample was PBMCs. This rearrangement joins TRBV7-8 to TRBJ1-5; D perhaps matches TRBD1 (5 bases). The receptor's source is a woman younger than 35 in good health and CMV-seronegative. The CDR3 nucleotides are TGTGCCAGCAGACCAGGGTTGGGCCAGCCCCAGCATTTT. Amino acids: CASRPGLGQPQHF.